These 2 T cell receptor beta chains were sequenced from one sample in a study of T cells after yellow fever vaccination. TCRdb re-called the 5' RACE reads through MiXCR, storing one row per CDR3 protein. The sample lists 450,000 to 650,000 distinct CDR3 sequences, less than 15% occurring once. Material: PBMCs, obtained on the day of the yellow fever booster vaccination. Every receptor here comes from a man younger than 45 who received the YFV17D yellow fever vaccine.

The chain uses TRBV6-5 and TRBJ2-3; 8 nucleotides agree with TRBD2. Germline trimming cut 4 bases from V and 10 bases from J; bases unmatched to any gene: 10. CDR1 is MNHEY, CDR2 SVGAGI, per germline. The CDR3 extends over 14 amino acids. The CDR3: CASSWGGGPQSQYF. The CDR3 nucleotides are TGTGCCAGCAGTTGGGGCGGGGGGCCGCAGTCGCAGTATTTT.

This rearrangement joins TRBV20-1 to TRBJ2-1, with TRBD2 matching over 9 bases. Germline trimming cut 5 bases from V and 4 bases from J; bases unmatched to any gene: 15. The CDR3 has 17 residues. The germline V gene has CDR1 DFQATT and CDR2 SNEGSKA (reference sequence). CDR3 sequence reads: CSAGAGGGFESYNEQFF. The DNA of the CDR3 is TGCAGTGCTGGGGCGGGAGGGGGGTTTGAGTCGTACAATGAGCAGTTCTTC.